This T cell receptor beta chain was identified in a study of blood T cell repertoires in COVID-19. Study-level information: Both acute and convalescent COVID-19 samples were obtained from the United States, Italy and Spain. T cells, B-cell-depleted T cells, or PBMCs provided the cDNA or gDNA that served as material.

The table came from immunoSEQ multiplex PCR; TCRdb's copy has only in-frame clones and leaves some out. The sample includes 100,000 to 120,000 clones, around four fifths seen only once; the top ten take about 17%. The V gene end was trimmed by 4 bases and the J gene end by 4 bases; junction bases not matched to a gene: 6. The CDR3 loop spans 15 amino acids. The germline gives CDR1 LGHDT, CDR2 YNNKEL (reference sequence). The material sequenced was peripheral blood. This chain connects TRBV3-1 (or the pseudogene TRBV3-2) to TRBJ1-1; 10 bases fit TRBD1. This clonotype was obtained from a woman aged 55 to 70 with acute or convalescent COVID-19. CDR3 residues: CASSLPGQGSTEAFF. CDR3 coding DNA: TGTGCCAGCAGCCTTCCGGGACAGGGGAGCACTGAAGCTTTCTTT.